This TCR beta chain stems from a study of shared clonotypes between healthy human individuals. Study background: Samples came from two female and a few male donors aged 18 to 49. There were three CD4 naive, three CD4 memory, two CD8 naive and one CD8 memory plates per donor. Study-level points and caveats: Generally, naive subsets (rather than memory subsets) showed larger estimated richness.

Profiled with immunoSEQ multiplex PCR; TCRdb holds only in-frame clones, not every one. Among roughly 1 million clones, approximately 80% were seen once, and the ten largest hold approximately 0.5%. As for this clone: The antigen is not known.

CDR1 and CDR2 (germline): SGDLS, YYNGEE. V lost 4 bases to trimming and J lost 0 bases; unmatched junction nucleotides: 7. CDR3 length equals 16 residues. The source is a man younger than 35 in good health. Some clones in this sample may be carry-over from other donors' samples. The rearrangement joins TRBV9 to TRBJ2-7, with TRBD2 matching 10 bases. The sample comprised memory CD4+ T cells from PBMCs. The subset was: CD45RA-negative fraction. CDR3: CASSRDSSGSSYEQYF. CDR3 DNA: TGTGCCAGCAGCCGAGACTCTAGCGGGAGCTCCTACGAGCAGTACTTC.